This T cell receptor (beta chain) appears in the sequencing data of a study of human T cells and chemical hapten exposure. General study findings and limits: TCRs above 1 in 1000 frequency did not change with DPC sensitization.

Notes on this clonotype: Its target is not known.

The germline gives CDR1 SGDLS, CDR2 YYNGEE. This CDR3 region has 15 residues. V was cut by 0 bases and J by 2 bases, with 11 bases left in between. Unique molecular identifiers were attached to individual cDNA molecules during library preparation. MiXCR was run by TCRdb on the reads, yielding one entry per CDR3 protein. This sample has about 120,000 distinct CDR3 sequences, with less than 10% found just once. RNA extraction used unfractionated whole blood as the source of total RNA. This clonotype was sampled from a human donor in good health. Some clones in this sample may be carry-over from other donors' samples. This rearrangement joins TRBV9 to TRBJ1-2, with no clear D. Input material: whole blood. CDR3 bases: TGTGCCAGCAGCGTAGTAGCAACTTCAAACTATGGCTACACCTTC. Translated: CASSVVATSNYGYTF.